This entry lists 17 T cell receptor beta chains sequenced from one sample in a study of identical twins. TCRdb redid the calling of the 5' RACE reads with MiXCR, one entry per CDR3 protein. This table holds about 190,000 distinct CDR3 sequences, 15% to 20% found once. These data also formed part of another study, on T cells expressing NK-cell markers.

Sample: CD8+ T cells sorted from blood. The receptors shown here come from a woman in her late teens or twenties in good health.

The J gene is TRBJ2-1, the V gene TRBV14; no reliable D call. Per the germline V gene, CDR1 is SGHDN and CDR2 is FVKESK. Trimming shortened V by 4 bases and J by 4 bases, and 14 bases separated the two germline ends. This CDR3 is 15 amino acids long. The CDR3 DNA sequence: TGTGCCAGCAGCCCTCCTAGAACGCCTTACAATGAGCAGTTCTTC. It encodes CASSPPRTPYNEQFF.

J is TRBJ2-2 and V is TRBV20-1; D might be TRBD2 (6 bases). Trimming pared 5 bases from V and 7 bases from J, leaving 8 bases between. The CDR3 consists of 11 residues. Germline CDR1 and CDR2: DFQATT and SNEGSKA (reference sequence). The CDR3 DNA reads TGCAGTGCTTTGGGGGGCGGGGAGCTGTTTTTT. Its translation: CSALGGGELFF.

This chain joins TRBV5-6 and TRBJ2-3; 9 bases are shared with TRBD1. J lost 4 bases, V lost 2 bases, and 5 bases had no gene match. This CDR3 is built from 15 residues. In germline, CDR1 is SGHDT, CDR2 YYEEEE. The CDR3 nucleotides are TGTGCCAGCAGCTTCGGGACAGGGTTCCCAGATACGCAGTATTTT. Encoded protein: CASSFGTGFPDTQYF.

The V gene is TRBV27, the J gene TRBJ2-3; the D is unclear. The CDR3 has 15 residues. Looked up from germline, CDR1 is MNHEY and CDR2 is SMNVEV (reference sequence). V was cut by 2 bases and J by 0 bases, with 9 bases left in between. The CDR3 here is CASSLLFPSTDTQYF. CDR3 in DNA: TGTGCCAGCAGTTTACTTTTCCCTAGCACAGATACGCAGTATTTT.

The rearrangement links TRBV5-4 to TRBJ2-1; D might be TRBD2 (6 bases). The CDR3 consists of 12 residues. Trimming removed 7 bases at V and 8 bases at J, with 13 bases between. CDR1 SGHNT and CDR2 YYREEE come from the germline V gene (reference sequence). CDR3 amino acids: CASSGEVHEQFF. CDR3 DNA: TGTGCCAGCTCCGGGGAGGTTCATGAGCAGTTCTTC.

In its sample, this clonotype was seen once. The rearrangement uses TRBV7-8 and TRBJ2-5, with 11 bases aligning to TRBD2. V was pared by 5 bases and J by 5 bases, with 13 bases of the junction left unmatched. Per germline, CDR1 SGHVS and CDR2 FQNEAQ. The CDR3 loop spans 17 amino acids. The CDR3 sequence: CASSPAPLAGGRETQYF. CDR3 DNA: TGTGCCAGCAGCCCAGCCCCCCTAGCGGGAGGCCGGGAGACCCAGTACTTC.

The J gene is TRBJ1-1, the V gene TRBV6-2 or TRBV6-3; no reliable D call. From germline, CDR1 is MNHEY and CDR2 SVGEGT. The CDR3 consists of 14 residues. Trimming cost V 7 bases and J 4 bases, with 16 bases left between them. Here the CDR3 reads CASTNTDGGTEAFF. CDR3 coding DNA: TGTGCCAGCACCAACACTGACGGAGGCACTGAAGCTTTCTTT.

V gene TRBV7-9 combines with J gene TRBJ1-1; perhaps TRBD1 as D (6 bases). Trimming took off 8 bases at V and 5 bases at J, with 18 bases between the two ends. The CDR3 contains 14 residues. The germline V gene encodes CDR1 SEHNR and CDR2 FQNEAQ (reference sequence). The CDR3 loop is CASAGGHGGTEAFF. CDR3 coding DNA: TGTGCCAGCGCTGGGGGGCACGGGGGAACTGAAGCTTTCTTT.

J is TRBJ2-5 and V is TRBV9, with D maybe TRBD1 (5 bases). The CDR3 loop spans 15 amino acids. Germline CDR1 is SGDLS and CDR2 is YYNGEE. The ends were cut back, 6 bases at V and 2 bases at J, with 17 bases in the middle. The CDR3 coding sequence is TGTGCCAGCACCCATCCCCTGGACACTCAAGAGACCCAGTACTTC. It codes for CASTHPLDTQETQYF.

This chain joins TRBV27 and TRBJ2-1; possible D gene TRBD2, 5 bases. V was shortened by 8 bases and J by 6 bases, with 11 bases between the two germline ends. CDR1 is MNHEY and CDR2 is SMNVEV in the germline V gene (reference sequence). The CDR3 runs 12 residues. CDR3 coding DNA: TGTGCCAGCGGGAGACTTGGCAATGAGCAGTTCTTC. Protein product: CASGRLGNEQFF.

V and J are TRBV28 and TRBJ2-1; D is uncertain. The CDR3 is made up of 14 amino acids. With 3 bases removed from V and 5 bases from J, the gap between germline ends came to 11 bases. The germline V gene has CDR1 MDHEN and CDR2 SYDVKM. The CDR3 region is CASSFGRLHNEQFF. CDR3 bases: TGTGCCAGCAGTTTCGGCAGATTACACAATGAGCAGTTCTTC. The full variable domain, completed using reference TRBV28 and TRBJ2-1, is DVKVTQSSRYLVKRTGEKVFLECVQDMDHENMFWYRQDPGLGLRLIYFSYDVKMKEKGDIPEGYSVSREKKERFSLILESASTNQTSMYLCASSFGRLHNEQFFGPGTRLTVL.

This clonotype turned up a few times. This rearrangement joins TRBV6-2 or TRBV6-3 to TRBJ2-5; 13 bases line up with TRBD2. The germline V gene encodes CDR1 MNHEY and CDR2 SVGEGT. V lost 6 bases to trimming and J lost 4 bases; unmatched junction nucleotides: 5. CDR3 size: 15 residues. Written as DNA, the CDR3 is TGTGCCAGCAGCCGGACTAGCGGGAGTGGAGAGACCCAGTACTTC. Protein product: CASSRTSGSGETQYF.

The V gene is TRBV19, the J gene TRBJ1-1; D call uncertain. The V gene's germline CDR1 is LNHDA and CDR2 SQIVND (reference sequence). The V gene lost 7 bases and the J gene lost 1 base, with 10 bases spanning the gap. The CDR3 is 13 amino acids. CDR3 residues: CASTFGTNTEAFF. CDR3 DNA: TGTGCCAGTACTTTTGGTACGAACACTGAAGCTTTCTTT.

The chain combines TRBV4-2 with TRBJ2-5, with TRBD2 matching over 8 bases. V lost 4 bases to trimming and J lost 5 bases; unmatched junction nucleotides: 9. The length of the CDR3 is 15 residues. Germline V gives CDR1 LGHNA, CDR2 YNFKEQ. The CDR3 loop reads CASSPPGGVDETQYF. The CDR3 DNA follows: TGTGCCAGCAGCCCGCCGGGGGGGGTGGATGAGACCCAGTACTTC.

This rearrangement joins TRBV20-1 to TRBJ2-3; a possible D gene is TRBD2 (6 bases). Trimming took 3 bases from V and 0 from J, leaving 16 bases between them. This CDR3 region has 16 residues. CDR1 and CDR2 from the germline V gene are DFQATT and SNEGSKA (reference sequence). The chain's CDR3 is CSARGISGTSTDTQYF. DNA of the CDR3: TGCAGTGCTAGGGGGATTAGCGGAACTAGCACAGATACGCAGTATTTT.

The DNA of the CDR3 is TGTGCCATCAAAAGAGACGGAGGCCACAATGAGCAGTTCTTC. This translates into CAIKRDGGHNEQFF. The rearrangement joins TRBV10-3 to TRBJ2-1; D possibly corresponds to TRBD2 (5 bases). Trimming removed 7 bases from V and 5 bases from J, with 15 bases in between. The CDR3 runs to 14 residues. CDR1 and CDR2 (germline): ENHRY, SYGVKD.

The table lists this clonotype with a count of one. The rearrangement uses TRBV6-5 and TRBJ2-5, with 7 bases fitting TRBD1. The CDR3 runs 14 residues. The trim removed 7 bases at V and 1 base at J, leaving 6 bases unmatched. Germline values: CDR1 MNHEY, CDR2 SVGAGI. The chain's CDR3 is CASIRDSPQETQYF. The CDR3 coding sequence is TGTGCCAGCATCCGGGACAGCCCCCAAGAGACCCAGTACTTC.